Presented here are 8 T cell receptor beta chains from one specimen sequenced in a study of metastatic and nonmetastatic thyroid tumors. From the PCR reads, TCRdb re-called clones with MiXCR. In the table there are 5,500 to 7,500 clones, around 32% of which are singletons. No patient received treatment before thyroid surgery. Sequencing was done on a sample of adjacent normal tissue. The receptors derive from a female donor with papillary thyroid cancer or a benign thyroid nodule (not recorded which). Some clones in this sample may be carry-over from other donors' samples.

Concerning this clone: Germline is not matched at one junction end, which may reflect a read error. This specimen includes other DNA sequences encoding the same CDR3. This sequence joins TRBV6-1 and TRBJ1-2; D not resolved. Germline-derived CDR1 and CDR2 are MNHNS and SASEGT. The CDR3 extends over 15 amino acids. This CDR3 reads CASRDHGQRGYGYTF. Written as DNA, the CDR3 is TGTGCCAGCAGAGACCATGGGCAACGCGGATATGGCTACACCTTT.

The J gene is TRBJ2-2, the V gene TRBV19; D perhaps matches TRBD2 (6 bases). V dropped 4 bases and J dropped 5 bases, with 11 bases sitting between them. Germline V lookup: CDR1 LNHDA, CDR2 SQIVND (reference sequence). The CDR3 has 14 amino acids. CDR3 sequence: CASSTWRGTGELFF. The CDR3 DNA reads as TGTGCCAGTAGTACCTGGCGGGGTACCGGGGAGCTGTTTTTT.

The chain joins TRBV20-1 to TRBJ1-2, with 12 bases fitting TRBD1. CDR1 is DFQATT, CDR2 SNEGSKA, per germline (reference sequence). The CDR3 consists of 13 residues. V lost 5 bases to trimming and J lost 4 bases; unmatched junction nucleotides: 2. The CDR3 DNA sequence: TGCAGTGCTGGGACAGGGGGCGGCTATGGCTACACCTTC. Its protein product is CSAGTGGGYGYTF.

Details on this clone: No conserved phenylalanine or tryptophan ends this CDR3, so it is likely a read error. The CDR3 sequence is CAGSYEQGTEQYI. The CDR3 coding sequence is TGTGCAGGCAGTTATGAACAGGGTACTGAGCAGTACATC. V is TRBV6-5 and J is TRBJ2-7; TRBD1 is a possible D gene (6 bases). Germline loops: CDR1 MNHEY, CDR2 SVGAGI. This CDR3 region has 13 residues.

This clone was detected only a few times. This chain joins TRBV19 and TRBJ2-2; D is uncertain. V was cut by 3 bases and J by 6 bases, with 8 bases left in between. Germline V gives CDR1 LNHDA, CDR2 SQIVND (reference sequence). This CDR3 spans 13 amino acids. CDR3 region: CASSINRAGELFF. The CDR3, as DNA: TGTGCCAGTAGTATTAACAGAGCCGGGGAGCTGTTTTTT.

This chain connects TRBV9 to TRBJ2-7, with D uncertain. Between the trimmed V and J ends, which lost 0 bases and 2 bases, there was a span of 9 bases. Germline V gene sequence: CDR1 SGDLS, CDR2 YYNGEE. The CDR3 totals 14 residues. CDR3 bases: TGTGCCAGCAGCGTAGGTGGCGGACCCTACGAGCAGTACTTC. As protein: CASSVGGGPYEQYF.

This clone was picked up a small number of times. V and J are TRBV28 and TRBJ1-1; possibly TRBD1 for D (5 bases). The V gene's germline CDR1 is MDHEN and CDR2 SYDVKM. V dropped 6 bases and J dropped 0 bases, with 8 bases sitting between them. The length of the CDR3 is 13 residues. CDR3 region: CASSSTVNTEAFF. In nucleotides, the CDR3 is TGTGCCAGCAGCTCGACAGTGAACACTGAAGCTTTCTTT.

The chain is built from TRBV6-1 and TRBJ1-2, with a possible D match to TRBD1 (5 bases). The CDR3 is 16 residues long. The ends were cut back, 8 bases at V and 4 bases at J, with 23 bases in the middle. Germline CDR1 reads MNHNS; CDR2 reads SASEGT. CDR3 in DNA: TGTGCCAGCCAAGCCCTTACTACGACAGACTCCTATGGCTACACCTTC. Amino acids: CASQALTTTDSYGYTF.